These 13 T cell receptor beta chains share one sample of origin, sequenced in a study of technical replicates of blood from a few donors. TCRdb keeps only in-frame clones here, not all; method: immunoSEQ multiplex PCR. The sample contains tens of thousands of clones, approximately 97% of which appear only once. The sequenced material came from T cells isolated from PBMCs. All receptors come from a human donor in good health.

CDR3 protein: CASSRLGGPSTDTQYF. The CDR3 DNA is TGTGCCAGCTCCCGATTAGGGGGCCCTAGCACAGATACGCAGTATTTT. The V gene is TRBV18, the J gene TRBJ2-3, with 7 nucleotides matching TRBD1. The trim removed 6 bases at V and 0 bases at J, leaving 9 bases unmatched. Germline-derived CDR1 and CDR2 are KGHSH and LQKENI. This CDR3 spans 16 amino acids.

The CDR3 nucleotides are TGTGCCAGCAGTGATCAGGACACTCGCACTGAAGCTTTCTTT. It is translated as CASSDQDTRTEAFF. The chain carries TRBV2 and TRBJ1-1; D perhaps matches TRBD1 (5 bases). This CDR3 has 14 residues. With 3 bases removed from V and 4 bases from J, the gap between germline ends came to 12 bases. Germline CDR1 is SNHLY and CDR2 is FYNNEI.

The chain recombines TRBV7-9 with TRBJ2-7, with TRBD2 matching over 12 bases. The CDR3 extends over 15 amino acids. Germline loops: CDR1 SEHNR, CDR2 FQNEAQ (reference sequence). The junction had 5 bases not matched to a gene; V was cut back by 2 bases and J by 6 bases. As DNA, the CDR3 is TGTGCCAGCAGCTTACTAGCGGGAGGGCCCTCCGAGCAGTACTTC. This sequence encodes CASSLLAGGPSEQYF.

The chain uses TRBV5-6 and TRBJ2-7; 12 bases fit TRBD2. The CDR3 totals 14 residues. Germline lookup yields CDR1 SGHDT and CDR2 YYEEEE. The V and J ends lost 2 bases and 4 bases, in that order; junction bases with no gene match: 1. DNA of the CDR3: TGTGCCAGCAGCTTACTAGCGGGGGGTTACGAGCAGTACTTC. It specifies CASSLLAGGYEQYF.

The chain links TRBV27 to TRBJ2-7, with 8 bases that match TRBD1. Germline values: CDR1 MNHEY, CDR2 SMNVEV (reference sequence). The CDR3 sequence is 14 residues long. The V and J ends lost 4 bases and 3 bases, in that order; junction bases with no gene match: 5. As DNA, the CDR3 is TGTGCCAGCAGTTCTGGCAGGGGGCTCTACGAGCAGTACTTC. Amino acid sequence: CASSSGRGLYEQYF.

This rearrangement joins TRBV27 to TRBJ2-5, with 8 bases matching TRBD2. Germline CDR1 MNHEY, CDR2 SMNVEV (reference sequence). V shed 1 base, J shed 5 bases, and the junction held 6 bases outside the gene matches. The CDR3 has 15 residues. CDR3 in DNA: TGTGCCAGCAGTTTATTCGGGGGGGCGGGTGAGACCCAGTACTTC. This codes for CASSLFGGAGETQYF.

This chain joins TRBV11-3 and TRBJ2-6; 8 positions match TRBD2. There are 20 residues in the CDR3. In germline, CDR1 is SGHNT, CDR2 YENEEA. The J segment lost 1 base and the V segment lost 0 bases, leaving 11 bases of the junction unmatched. CDR3 protein: CASSLELGALADSGANVLTF. CDR3 in DNA: TGTGCCAGCAGCTTAGAGTTGGGCGCACTAGCGGATTCTGGGGCCAACGTCCTGACTTTC.

The V and J genes are TRBV7-9 and TRBJ1-4, with D maybe TRBD1 (5 bases). Germline lookup yields CDR1 SEHNR and CDR2 FQNEAQ (reference sequence). The CDR3 sequence is 15 residues long. Trimming pared 1 base from V and 4 bases from J, leaving 10 bases between. The CDR3 reads CASSLGPDNNEKLFF. DNA of the CDR3: TGTGCCAGCAGCTTAGGACCGGACAATAATGAAAAACTGTTTTTT.

The rearrangement joins TRBV19 to TRBJ2-6, with D hard to call. This CDR3 comprises 17 residues. Trimming took 6 bases from V and 0 from J, leaving 15 bases between them. Looked up from germline, CDR1 is LNHDA and CDR2 is SQIVND (reference sequence). The CDR3 loop reads CASRSGTVFSGANVLTF. The CDR3 DNA sequence: TGTGCCAGTAGATCAGGAACAGTTTTCTCTGGGGCCAACGTCCTGACTTTC.

The chain combines TRBV10-1 with TRBJ2-5; 13 nucleotides line up with TRBD2. The junction had 5 bases not matched to a gene; V was cut back by 4 bases and J by 9 bases. The CDR3 contains 14 residues. The V gene's germline CDR1 is WNHNN and CDR2 SYGVQD (reference sequence). The CDR3 bases are TGCGCCAGCAGTGGGGGACTAGCGGGATCTTCCCAGTACTTC. It specifies CASSGGLAGSSQYF.

The chain links TRBV9 to TRBJ2-7, with 7 positions matching TRBD2. V lost 0 bases and J lost 2; bases outside the gene matches: 8. CDR1 and CDR2 (germline): SGDLS, YYNGEE. CDR3 size: 16 residues. The CDR3 DNA is TGTGCCAGCAGCGTAGCTGGGGCGGCGGGGGCCTACGAGCAGTACTTC. Protein product: CASSVAGAAGAYEQYF.

The chain links TRBV6-5 to TRBJ1-4; weak D call: TRBD1 (5 bases). This CDR3 spans 15 amino acids. Looked up from germline, CDR1 is MNHEY and CDR2 is SVGAGI. Trimming shortened V by 0 bases and J by 2 bases, and 7 bases separated the two germline ends. CDR3 sequence reads: CASSYSGGTNEKLFF. For the CDR3, the DNA is TGTGCCAGCAGTTACTCCGGGGGGACTAATGAAAAACTGTTTTTT.

The chain has TRBV6-6 and TRBJ1-5; no firm D call. Trimming removed 6 bases from V and 2 bases from J, with 11 bases in between. This CDR3 spans 14 amino acids. Germline-derived CDR1 and CDR2 are MNHNY and SVGAGI (reference sequence). Here the CDR3 DNA reads TGTGCCAGCAGGGGCGGGCAGCGCAATCAGCCCCAGCATTTT. The encoded protein is CASRGGQRNQPQHF.